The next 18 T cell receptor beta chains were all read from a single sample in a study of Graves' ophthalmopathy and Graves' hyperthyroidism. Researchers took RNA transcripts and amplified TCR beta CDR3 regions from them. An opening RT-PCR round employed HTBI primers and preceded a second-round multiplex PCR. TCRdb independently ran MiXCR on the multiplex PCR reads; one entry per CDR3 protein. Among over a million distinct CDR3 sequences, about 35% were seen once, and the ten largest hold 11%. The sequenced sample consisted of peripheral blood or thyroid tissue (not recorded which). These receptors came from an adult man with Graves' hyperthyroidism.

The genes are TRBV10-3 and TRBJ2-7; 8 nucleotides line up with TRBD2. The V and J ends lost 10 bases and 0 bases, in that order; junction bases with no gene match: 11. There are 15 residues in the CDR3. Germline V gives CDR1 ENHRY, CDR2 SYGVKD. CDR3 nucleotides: TGTGCCAGCATGAGGACTAGCTTAAGCTCCTACGAGCAGTACTTC. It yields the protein CASMRTSLSSYEQYF.

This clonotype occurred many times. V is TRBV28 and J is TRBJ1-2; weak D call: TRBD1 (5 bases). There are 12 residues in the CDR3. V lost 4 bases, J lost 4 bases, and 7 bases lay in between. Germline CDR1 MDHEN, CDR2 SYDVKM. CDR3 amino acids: CASSSTVYGYTF. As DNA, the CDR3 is TGTGCCAGCAGTTCGACAGTCTATGGCTACACCTTC.

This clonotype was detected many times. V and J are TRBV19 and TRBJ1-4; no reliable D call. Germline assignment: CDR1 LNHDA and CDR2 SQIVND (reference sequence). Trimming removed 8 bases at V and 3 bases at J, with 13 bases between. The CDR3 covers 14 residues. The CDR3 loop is CASRHGAANEKLFF. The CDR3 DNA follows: TGTGCCAGTCGCCACGGCGCGGCTAATGAAAAACTGTTTTTT.

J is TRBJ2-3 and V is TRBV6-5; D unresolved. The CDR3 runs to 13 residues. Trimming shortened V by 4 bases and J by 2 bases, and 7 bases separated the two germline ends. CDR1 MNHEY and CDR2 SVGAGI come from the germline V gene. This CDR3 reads CASSLLTTDTQYF. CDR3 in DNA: TGTGCCAGCAGTTTACTCACCACAGATACGCAGTATTTT.

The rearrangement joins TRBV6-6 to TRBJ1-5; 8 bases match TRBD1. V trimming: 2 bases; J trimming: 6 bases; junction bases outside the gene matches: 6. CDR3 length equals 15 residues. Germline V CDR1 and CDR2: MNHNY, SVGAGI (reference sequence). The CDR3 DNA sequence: TGTGCCAGCAGTTACGCAGGGGGCCTGGCTCAGCCCCAGCATTTT. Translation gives CASSYAGGLAQPQHF.

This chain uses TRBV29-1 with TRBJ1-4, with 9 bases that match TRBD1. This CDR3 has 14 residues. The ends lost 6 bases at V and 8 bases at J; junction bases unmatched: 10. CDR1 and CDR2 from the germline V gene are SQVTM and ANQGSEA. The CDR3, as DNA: TGCAGCGTCGATGACAGGGGGGGATCGGAAAAACTGTTTTTT. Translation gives CSVDDRGGSEKLFF.

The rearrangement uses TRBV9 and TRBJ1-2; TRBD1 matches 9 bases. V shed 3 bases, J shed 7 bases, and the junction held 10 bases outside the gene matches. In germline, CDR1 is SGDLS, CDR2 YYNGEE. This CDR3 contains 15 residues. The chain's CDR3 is CASSASGQGFSGYTF. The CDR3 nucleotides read TGTGCCAGCAGCGCCTCGGGACAGGGATTTTCTGGCTACACCTTC.

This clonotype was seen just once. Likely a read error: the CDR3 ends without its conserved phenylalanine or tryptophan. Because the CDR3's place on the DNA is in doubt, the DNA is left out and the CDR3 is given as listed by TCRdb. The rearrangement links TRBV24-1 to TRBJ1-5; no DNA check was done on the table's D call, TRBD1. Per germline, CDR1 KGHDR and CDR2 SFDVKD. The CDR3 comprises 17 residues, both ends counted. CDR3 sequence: CATSDFIRTGIVSPSMV.

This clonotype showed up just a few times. The CDR3 region is CASSRTGGESTGELFF. The CDR3 DNA sequence: TGTGCCAGCAGCAGGACAGGGGGCGAGAGCACCGGGGAGCTGTTTTTT. The J gene is TRBJ2-2, the V gene TRBV5-5; 11 bases align to TRBD1. CDR3 size: 16 residues. Germline V gene data show CDR1 as SGHKS and CDR2 as YYEKEE (reference sequence). With 4 bases clipped from V and 4 bases from J, the junction kept 6 bases outside the gene matches.

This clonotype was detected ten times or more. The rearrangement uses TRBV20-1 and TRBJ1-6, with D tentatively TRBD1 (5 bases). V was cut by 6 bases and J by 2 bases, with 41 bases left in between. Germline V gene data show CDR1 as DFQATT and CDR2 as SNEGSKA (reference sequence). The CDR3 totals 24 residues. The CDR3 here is CSAPVVWGGTRGIGPHTYNSPLHF. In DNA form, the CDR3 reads TGCAGTGCCCCCGTAGTTTGGGGAGGGACCAGAGGTATCGGTCCCCACACCTATAATTCACCCCTCCACTTT.

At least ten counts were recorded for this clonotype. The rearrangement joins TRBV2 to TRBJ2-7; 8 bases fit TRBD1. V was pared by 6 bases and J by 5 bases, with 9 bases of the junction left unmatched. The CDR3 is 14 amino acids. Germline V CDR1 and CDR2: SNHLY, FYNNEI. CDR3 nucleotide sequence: TGTGCCAGCAGGACAACAGGGGGAGGCGACGAGCAGTACTTC. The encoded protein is CASRTTGGGDEQYF. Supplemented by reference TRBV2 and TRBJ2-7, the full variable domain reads EPEVTQTPSHQVTQMGQEVILRCVPISNHLYFYWYRQILGQKVEFLVSFYNNEISEKSEIFDDQFSVERPDGSNFTLKIRSTKLEDSAMYFCASRTTGGGDEQYFGPGTRLTVT.

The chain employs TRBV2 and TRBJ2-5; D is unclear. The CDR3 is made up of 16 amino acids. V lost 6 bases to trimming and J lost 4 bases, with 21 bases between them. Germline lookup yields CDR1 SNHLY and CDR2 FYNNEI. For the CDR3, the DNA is TGTGCCAGCAGCCACCCCCGGCCCACTCGGAGAGAGACCCAGTACTTC. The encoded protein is CASSHPRPTRRETQYF.

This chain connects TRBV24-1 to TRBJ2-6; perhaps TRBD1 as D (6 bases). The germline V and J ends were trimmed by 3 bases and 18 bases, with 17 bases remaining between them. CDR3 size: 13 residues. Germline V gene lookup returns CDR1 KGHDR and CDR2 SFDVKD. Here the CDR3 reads CATSDTGQPEQTF. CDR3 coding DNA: TGTGCCACCAGTGATACGGGACAACCGGAACAGACTTTC.

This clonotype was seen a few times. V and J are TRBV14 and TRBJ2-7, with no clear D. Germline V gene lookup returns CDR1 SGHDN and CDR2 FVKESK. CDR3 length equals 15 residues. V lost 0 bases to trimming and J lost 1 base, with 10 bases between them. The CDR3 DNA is TGTGCCAGCAGCCAAGATGGGCGAGGTTCCTACGAGCAGTACTTC. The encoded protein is CASSQDGRGSYEQYF.

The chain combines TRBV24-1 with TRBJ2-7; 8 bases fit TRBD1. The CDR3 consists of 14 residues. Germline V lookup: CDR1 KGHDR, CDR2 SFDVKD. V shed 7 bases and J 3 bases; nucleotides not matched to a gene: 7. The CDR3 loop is CATRNGDRRYEQYF. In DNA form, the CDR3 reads TGTGCCACCAGAAATGGGGACAGGCGCTACGAGCAGTACTTC.

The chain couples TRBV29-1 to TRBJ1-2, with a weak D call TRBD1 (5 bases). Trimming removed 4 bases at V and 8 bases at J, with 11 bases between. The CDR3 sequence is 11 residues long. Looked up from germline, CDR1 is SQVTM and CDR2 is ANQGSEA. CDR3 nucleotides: TGCAGCGTTGTTCCCAGGGCGGGCTACACCTTC. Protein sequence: CSVVPRAGYTF.

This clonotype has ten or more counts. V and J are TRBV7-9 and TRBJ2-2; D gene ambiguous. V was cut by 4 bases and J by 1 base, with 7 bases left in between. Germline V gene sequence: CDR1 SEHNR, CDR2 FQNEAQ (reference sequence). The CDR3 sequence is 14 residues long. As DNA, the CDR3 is TGTGCCAGCAGCTCACAGAAGAACACCGGGGAGCTGTTTTTT. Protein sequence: CASSSQKNTGELFF.

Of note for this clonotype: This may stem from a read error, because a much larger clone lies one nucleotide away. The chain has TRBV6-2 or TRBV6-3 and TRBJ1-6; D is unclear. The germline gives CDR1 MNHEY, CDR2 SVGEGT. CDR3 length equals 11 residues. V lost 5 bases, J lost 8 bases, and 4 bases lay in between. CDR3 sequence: CASSMDSPLHF. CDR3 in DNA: TGTGCCAGCAGTATGGATTCACCCCTCCACTTT.